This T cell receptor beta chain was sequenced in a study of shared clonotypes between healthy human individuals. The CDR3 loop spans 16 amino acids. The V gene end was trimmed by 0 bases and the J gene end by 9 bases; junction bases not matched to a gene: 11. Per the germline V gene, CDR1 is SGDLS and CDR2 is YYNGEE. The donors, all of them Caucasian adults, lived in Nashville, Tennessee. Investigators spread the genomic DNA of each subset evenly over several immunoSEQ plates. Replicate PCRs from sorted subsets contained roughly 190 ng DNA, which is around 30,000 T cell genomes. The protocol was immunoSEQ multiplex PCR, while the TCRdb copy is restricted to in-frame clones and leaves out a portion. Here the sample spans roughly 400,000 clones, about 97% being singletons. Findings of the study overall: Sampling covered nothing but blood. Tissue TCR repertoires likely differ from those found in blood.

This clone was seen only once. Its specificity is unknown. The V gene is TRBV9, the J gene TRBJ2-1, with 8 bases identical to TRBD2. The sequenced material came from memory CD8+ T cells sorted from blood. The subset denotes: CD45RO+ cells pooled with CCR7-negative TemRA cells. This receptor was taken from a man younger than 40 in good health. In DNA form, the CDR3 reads TGTGCCAGCAGCGTAGAGGAGCTAGCGGGTGGGGGTGAGCAGTTCTTC. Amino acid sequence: CASSVEELAGGGEQFF.